These 30 T cell receptor beta chains were sequenced from one sample in a study of CD8+CD57+ T cells in acquired aplastic anemia. All patients picked for sequencing had shown, by flow cytometry, an expansion of CD8+CD57+ cells. CDR3 and TCR beta VDJ profiling relied on a genomic DNA template. TCRdb re-derived calls from the reads in MiXCR, one entry per CDR3 protein. This table holds 150,000 to 200,000 distinct CDR3 sequences, 65% to 75% found once. The sequenced material came from sorted CD4+, CD8+, or CD8+CD57+ T cells (not recorded which) from PBMCs. The receptors originated from a human donor with aplastic anemia.

This clonotype was recorded a few times. CDR3 in amino acids: CASSSYPGQGESPLHF. The CDR3 nucleotides read TGTGCCAGCAGCTCATACCCGGGACAGGGGGAATCACCCCTCCACTTT. The chain employs TRBV7-9 and TRBJ1-6; 11 bases are a match to TRBD1. The V and J ends lost 4 bases and 10 bases, in that order; junction bases with no gene match: 9. CDR1 and CDR2 from the germline V gene are SEHNR and FQNEAQ (reference sequence). The CDR3 extends over 16 amino acids.

The chain joins TRBV25-1 to TRBJ1-1, with D unresolved. The CDR3 totals 11 residues. From germline, CDR1 is MGHDK and CDR2 SYGVNS. Trimming removed 8 bases at V and 5 bases at J, with 9 bases between. The CDR3 sequence is CASARWTEAFF. The CDR3 DNA follows: TGTGCCAGCGCCCGATGGACTGAAGCTTTCTTT. Full variable domain (outside the CDR3, taken from reference TRBV25-1 and TRBJ1-1): EADIYQTPRYLVIGTGKKITLECSQTMGHDKMYWYQQDPGMELHLIHYSYGVNSTEKGDLSSESTVSRIRTEHFPLTLESARPSHTSQYLCASARWTEAFFGQGTRLTVV.

Regarding this clonotype: The conserved phenylalanine or tryptophan normally closing the CDR3 is absent here, so this likely arose from a read error. J is TRBJ2-1 and V is TRBV7-9, with TRBD2 as a possible D gene (5 bases). This CDR3 contains 16 residues. Germline V gene lookup returns CDR1 SEHNR and CDR2 FQNEAQ (reference sequence). The CDR3, as DNA: TGTGCCAGCAGCTTAGTCGGGGAGAGCTCCTACAGTGAGCAGTTCTGC. Translated: CASSLVGESSYSEQFC.

The chain couples TRBV20-1 to TRBJ1-2; a weak D match, TRBD1 (6 bases). V was clipped by 0 bases and J by 8 bases, with 28 bases between them. CDR1 DFQATT and CDR2 SNEGSKA come from the germline V gene (reference sequence). This CDR3 has 18 amino acids. The CDR3 DNA follows: TGCAGTGCTAGAGATTCGGGACAAGGAGCTATGGGCTATGACGGCTACACCTTC. This codes for CSARDSGQGAMGYDGYTF.

Notes on this clonotype: Given a much more abundant clone one base away, this may be a read error. The chain has TRBV7-9 and TRBJ2-5, with a possible D match to TRBD1 (5 bases). Germline CDR1 SEHNR, CDR2 FQNEAQ (reference sequence). The CDR3 runs 14 residues. CDR3 sequence reads: CDSTSGSLQETQYF. The CDR3, as DNA: TGTGACAGCACGTCAGGGTCCTTACAAGAGACCCAGTACTTC. The variable domain in full, completed from reference TRBV7-9 and TRBJ2-5, reads DTGVSQNPRHKITKRGQNVTFRCDPISEHNRLYWYRQTLGQGPEFLTYFQNEAQLEKSRLLSDRFSAERPKGSFSTLEIQRTEQGDSAMYLCDSTSGSLQETQYFGPGTRLLVL.

V is TRBV7-2 and J is TRBJ1-5, with D hard to call. The CDR3 extends over 16 amino acids. Germline CDR1 is SGHTA and CDR2 is FQGNSA. Between the trimmed V and J ends, which lost 5 bases and 2 bases, there was a span of 16 bases. The CDR3 nucleotides are TGTGCCAGCAGCAAAACTCCCGTGAGGGGCAATCAGCCCCAGCATTTT. The encoded protein is CASSKTPVRGNQPQHF.

The chain links TRBV19 to TRBJ2-5; 7 nucleotides match TRBD2. Trimming removed 1 base from V and 4 bases from J; junction bases left unmatched: 3. Germline V gives CDR1 LNHDA, CDR2 SQIVND (reference sequence). The CDR3 length is 14 residues. The CDR3, as DNA: TGTGCCAGTAGTATAGGAGCTAGCGGAGAGACCCAGTACTTC. Translating it yields CASSIGASGETQYF.

The rearrangement joins TRBV7-8 to TRBJ2-7, with TRBD1 identical over 10 bases. With 5 bases clipped from V and 1 base from J, the junction kept 8 bases outside the gene matches. Germline lookup yields CDR1 SGHVS and CDR2 FQNEAQ. The CDR3 is 16 residues long. DNA for the CDR3: TGTGCCAGCAGCGAAACCGGGACAGGGGATTCCTACGAGCAGTACTTC. Protein: CASSETGTGDSYEQYF. The full variable domain, its missing parts supplied by reference TRBV7-8 and TRBJ2-7, is GAGVSQSPRYKVAKRGQDVALRCDPISGHVSLFWYQQALGQGPEFLTYFQNEAQLDKSGLPSDRFFAERPEGSVSTLKIQRTQQEDSAVYLCASSETGTGDSYEQYFGPGTRLTVT.

The chain carries TRBV5-6 and TRBJ2-1, with 7 bases matching TRBD1. The germline V gene has CDR1 SGHDT and CDR2 YYEEEE. The CDR3 consists of 14 residues. V shed 4 bases, J shed 8 bases, and the junction held 9 bases outside the gene matches. CDR3 region: CASSTNRDSDEQFF. The CDR3 DNA reads as TGTGCCAGCAGCACCAACCGGGACAGCGATGAGCAGTTCTTC.

The V gene is TRBV20-1, the J gene TRBJ1-4; TRBD1 is a possible D gene (6 bases). Trimming took 3 bases from V and 4 from J, leaving 15 bases between them. There are 15 residues in the CDR3. In germline, CDR1 is DFQATT, CDR2 SNEGSKA (reference sequence). This CDR3 is CSASITGLGNEKLFF. CDR3 bases: TGCAGTGCTAGTATAACAGGGCTAGGTAATGAAAAACTGTTTTTT.

The chain uses TRBV28 and TRBJ2-7; 9 nucleotides match TRBD1. The V gene's germline CDR1 is MDHEN and CDR2 SYDVKM. Trimming took 10 bases from V and 5 from J; bases not matched to a gene: 15. The CDR3 consists of 15 residues. CDR3 residues: CATFSRGTGRNEQYF. CDR3 in DNA: TGTGCCACCTTCTCGAGGGGGACAGGGAGGAACGAGCAGTACTTC.

V and J are TRBV7-9 and TRBJ1-1; 7 bases match TRBD1. V dropped 5 bases and J dropped 8; count of bases not matched to a gene: 8. The CDR3 has 13 amino acids. The V gene's germline CDR1 is SEHNR and CDR2 FQNEAQ (reference sequence). CDR3 loop: CASSPTGTAEAFF. The CDR3 nucleotides read TGTGCCAGCAGCCCGACTGGGACAGCCGAAGCTTTCTTT.

This sequence joins TRBV7-3 and TRBJ1-6; maybe TRBD1 (6 bases). The V and J ends lost 5 bases and 5 bases respectively, with 13 bases between them. Germline V gene lookup returns CDR1 SGHTA and CDR2 FQGTGA. The CDR3 covers 15 residues. The CDR3 region is CASSQGTRDNSPLHF. For the CDR3, the DNA is TGTGCCAGCAGCCAGGGGACAAGGGATAATTCACCCCTCCACTTT. Combining the CDR3 with reference TRBV7-3 and TRBJ1-6 gives the whole variable domain GAGVSQTPSNKVTEKGKYVELRCDPISGHTALYWYRQSLGQGPEFLIYFQGTGAADDSGLPNDRFFAVRPEGSVSTLKIQRTERGDSAVYLCASSQGTRDNSPLHFGNGTRLTVT.

The gene calls are TRBV27 and TRBJ1-1; no reliable D call. There are 11 residues in the CDR3. In germline, CDR1 is MNHEY, CDR2 SMNVEV (reference sequence). V was clipped by 6 bases and J by 4 bases, with 6 bases between them. The CDR3 reads CASRDFTEAFF. The CDR3 DNA reads as TGTGCCAGCAGGGATTTCACTGAAGCTTTCTTT.

The chain couples TRBV9 to TRBJ2-5; the D gene is possibly TRBD1 (5 bases). The germline CDR1 and CDR2 sequences are SGDLS and YYNGEE. Trimming shortened V by 3 bases and J by 2 bases, and 11 bases separated the two germline ends. This CDR3 is 14 amino acids long. CDR3 in amino acids: CASSARQNQETQYF. In DNA, the CDR3 is TGTGCCAGCAGCGCACGACAGAATCAAGAGACCCAGTACTTC.

The V call is TRBV29-1, the J call TRBJ2-7, with 9 bases identical to TRBD1. The ends lost 6 bases at V and 6 bases at J; junction bases unmatched: 9. The CDR3 spans 13 residues. Germline CDR1 SQVTM, CDR2 ANQGSEA. The CDR3 sequence: CSVPGTGWSEQYF. Written as DNA, the CDR3 is TGCAGCGTACCCGGGACAGGGTGGTCCGAGCAGTACTTC.

The chain combines TRBV20-1 with TRBJ2-7, with 8 bases that match TRBD2. The V gene end was trimmed by 4 bases and the J gene end by 0 bases; junction bases not matched to a gene: 5. Germline loops: CDR1 DFQATT, CDR2 SNEGSKA (reference sequence). The CDR3 is 14 amino acids. The CDR3 region has the DNA TGCAGTGCTACTACTAGCGGCGACTCCTACGAGCAGTACTTC. Its protein is CSATTSGDSYEQYF.

This clonotype was observed a handful of times. DNA of the CDR3: TGCAGTGCTAGAGAAGCAGGGATTAGGGCTGGCTACACCTTC. Its translation is CSAREAGIRAGYTF. The J gene is TRBJ1-2, the V gene TRBV20-1; the D gene is possibly TRBD1 (5 bases). Germline CDR1 DFQATT, CDR2 SNEGSKA (reference sequence). V shed 0 bases and J shed 7 bases, with 15 bases lying between them. There are 14 residues in the CDR3.

In its sample, this clonotype was seen a few times. V usage is TRBV7-3 and J usage is TRBJ2-3; 9 positions agree with TRBD2. The V segment lost 5 bases and the J segment 7 bases; nucleotides outside the gene matches: 10. The CDR3 is 15 residues long. Germline CDR1 SGHTA, CDR2 FQGTGA. CDR3 sequence (DNA): TGTGCCAGCAGCGCGGGACTAGCCGTAGGAAATACGCAGTATTTT. It yields the protein CASSAGLAVGNTQYF.

The gene calls are TRBV5-6 and TRBJ2-7, with TRBD2 matching over 7 bases. After removal of 2 bases from V and 11 bases from J, the junction contained 7 bases not matched to a gene. This CDR3 spans 12 amino acids. Germline V gene lookup returns CDR1 SGHDT and CDR2 YYEEEE. The CDR3: CASSLEGRVKYF. The DNA for the CDR3 is TGTGCCAGCAGCTTAGAAGGGAGGGTGAAGTACTTC. Combining the CDR3 with reference TRBV5-6 and TRBJ2-7 gives the whole variable domain DAGVTQSPTHLIKTRGQQVTLRCSPKSGHDTVSWYQQALGQGPQFIFQYYEEEERQRGNFPDRFSGHQFPNYSSELNVNALLLGDSALYLCASSLEGRVKYFGPGTRLTVT.

The genes are TRBV7-9 and TRBJ2-1; D may be TRBD2 (5 bases). Between the trimmed V and J ends, which lost 2 bases and 7 bases, there was a span of 6 bases. The CDR3 consists of 12 residues. CDR1 is SEHNR and CDR2 is FQNEAQ in the germline V gene (reference sequence). The CDR3 region is CASSLSGNEQFF. The CDR3 bases are TGTGCCAGCAGCTTATCGGGGAATGAGCAGTTCTTC. The whole variable domain, filled in from reference TRBV7-9 and TRBJ2-1, reads DTGVSQNPRHKITKRGQNVTFRCDPISEHNRLYWYRQTLGQGPEFLTYFQNEAQLEKSRLLSDRFSAERPKGSFSTLEIQRTEQGDSAMYLCASSLSGNEQFFGPGTRLTVL.

The gene calls are TRBV15 and TRBJ2-1; the match to TRBD1 covers 8 bases. Germline-derived CDR1 and CDR2 are LNHNV and YYDKDF (reference sequence). J gave up 3 bases and V 3 bases, and 7 bases lay outside the gene matches. This CDR3 has 16 residues. This CDR3 reads CATSRSLTGGYNEQFF. As DNA, the CDR3 is TGTGCCACCAGCAGGTCGCTAACAGGGGGCTACAATGAGCAGTTCTTC. Full variable domain (remainder filled in from reference TRBV15 and TRBJ2-1): DAMVIQNPRYQVTQFGKPVTLSCSQTLNHNVMYWYQQKSSQAPKLLFHYYDKDFNNEADTPDNFQSRRPNTSFCFLDIRSPGLGDTAMYLCATSRSLTGGYNEQFFGPGTRLTVL.

V usage is TRBV10-3 and J usage is TRBJ2-2; 13 bases fit TRBD2. The CDR3 consists of 18 residues. The V gene end was trimmed by 5 bases and the J gene end by 1 base; junction bases not matched to a gene: 7. Per the germline V gene, CDR1 is ENHRY and CDR2 is SYGVKD. CDR3 DNA: TGTGCCATCAGTACCGGGACTAGCGGGAATCGGAACACCGGGGAGCTGTTTTTT. Its protein product is CAISTGTSGNRNTGELFF.

The CDR3 DNA is TGTGCCAGCAGCTTATCAGGCGGGAGGGTCACCTACGAGCAGTACTTC. Translating it yields CASSLSGGRVTYEQYF. The V gene is TRBV7-2, the J gene TRBJ2-7; 9 bases line up with TRBD2. This CDR3 has 16 amino acids. Germline values: CDR1 SGHTA, CDR2 FQGNSA. J gave up 2 bases and V 2 bases, and 7 bases lay outside the gene matches.

The table lists this clonotype with a count of one. The chain has TRBV2 and TRBJ2-1, with D perhaps TRBD1 or TRBD2 (5 bases each). Trimming cost V 4 bases and J 7 bases, with 14 bases left between them. This CDR3 is built from 14 residues. Germline assignment: CDR1 SNHLY and CDR2 FYNNEI. The CDR3 DNA sequence: TGTGCCAGCAGTGGGTGGAGGACAAAGAATGAGCAGTTCTTC. It codes for CASSGWRTKNEQFF.

The V and J genes are TRBV12-3 or TRBV12-4 and TRBJ2-7; perhaps TRBD1 as D (6 bases). V dropped 0 bases and J dropped 2 bases, with 11 bases sitting between them. The CDR3 consists of 15 residues. This CDR3 is CASSLAGTLAYEQYF. The CDR3 coding sequence is TGTGCCAGCAGTTTAGCAGGGACATTAGCCTACGAGCAGTACTTC.

As regards this clonotype: Germline is not matched at one junction end, which may reflect a read error. This sequence joins TRBV24-1 and TRBJ2-5; 13 positions agree with TRBD2. The length of the CDR3 is 16 residues. Germline assignment: CDR1 KGHDR and CDR2 SFDVKD. As DNA, the CDR3 is TGTGCCACCAGTTCAGAACTAGCGGGAGGGCCGGAGACCCGGTACTTC. It yields the protein CATSSELAGGPETRYF.

The chain employs TRBV9 and TRBJ2-7; 13 nucleotides match TRBD2. The CDR3 spans 15 residues. Germline V gene sequence: CDR1 SGDLS, CDR2 YYNGEE. Trimming removed 3 bases from V and 5 bases from J; junction bases left unmatched: 5. CDR3 amino acids: CASSATSGRANEQYF. Written as DNA, the CDR3 is TGTGCCAGCAGCGCAACTAGCGGGAGGGCCAACGAGCAGTACTTC. Together with reference TRBV9 and TRBJ2-7, the CDR3 gives the full variable domain: DSGVTQTPKHLITATGQRVTLRCSPRSGDLSVYWYQQSLDQGLQFLIQYYNGEERAKGNILERFSAQQFPDLHSELNLSSLELGDSALYFCASSATSGRANEQYFGPGTRLTVT.

V usage is TRBV19 and J usage is TRBJ2-2, with D uncertain. Trimming stripped 7 bases from V and 3 bases from J, with 9 bases between. CDR3 size: 13 residues. Looked up from germline, CDR1 is LNHDA and CDR2 is SQIVND (reference sequence). DNA of the CDR3: TGTGCCAGTACCCTGCTAGACACCGGGGAGCTGTTTTTT. Translation gives CASTLLDTGELFF.

V gene TRBV9 combines with J gene TRBJ2-7, with a tentative D call TRBD2 (6 bases). This CDR3 region has 10 residues. In germline, CDR1 is SGDLS, CDR2 YYNGEE. This CDR3 is CASSPTGGTV. The CDR3 DNA is TGTGCCAGCAGCCCAACTGGGGGGACCGTC.